These 2 T cell receptor beta chains share one sample of origin, sequenced in a study of shared clonotypes between healthy human individuals. This table comes from immunoSEQ multiplex PCR, and its TCRdb copy is limited to in-frame clones, with some not included. The sample yields 2,100,000 or so clones, around 95% seen once. Sequences were obtained from naive CD4+ T cells sorted from blood. As to subset: CD45RA+ positively selected. The receptors here all came from a man between 18 and 29 years old in good health.

The chain employs TRBV11-2 and TRBJ1-5; the D is unclear. V lost 4 bases, J lost 6 bases, and 10 bases lay in between. In germline, CDR1 is SGHAT, CDR2 FQNNGV. CDR3 size: 13 residues. The CDR3 DNA sequence: TGTGCCAGCAGCTCCCAGTACGGTCAGCCCCAGCATTTT. It encodes CASSSQYGQPQHF.

This chain connects TRBV27 to TRBJ2-1, with a weak D call TRBD2 (5 bases). Trimming removed 4 bases from V and 2 bases from J, with 15 bases in between. Germline loops: CDR1 MNHEY, CDR2 SMNVEV (reference sequence). This CDR3 contains 16 residues. CDR3 bases: TGTGCCAGCAGTTACTACCCCGGGGAACCCTACAATGAGCAGTTCTTC. This encodes CASSYYPGEPYNEQFF.